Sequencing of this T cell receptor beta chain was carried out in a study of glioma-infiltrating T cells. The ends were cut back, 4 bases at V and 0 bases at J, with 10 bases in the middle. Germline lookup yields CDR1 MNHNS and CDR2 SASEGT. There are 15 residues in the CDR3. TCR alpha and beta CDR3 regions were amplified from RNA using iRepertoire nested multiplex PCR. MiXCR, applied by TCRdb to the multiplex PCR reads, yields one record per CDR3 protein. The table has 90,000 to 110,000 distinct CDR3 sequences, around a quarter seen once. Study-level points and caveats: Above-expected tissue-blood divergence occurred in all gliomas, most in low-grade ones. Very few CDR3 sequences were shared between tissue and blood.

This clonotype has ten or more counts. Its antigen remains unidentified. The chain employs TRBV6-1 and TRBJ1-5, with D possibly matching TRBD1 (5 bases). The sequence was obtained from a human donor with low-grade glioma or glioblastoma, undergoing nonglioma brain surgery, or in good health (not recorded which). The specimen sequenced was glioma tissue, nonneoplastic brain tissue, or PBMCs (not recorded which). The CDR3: CASSADSFSNQPQHF. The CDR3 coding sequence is TGTGCCAGCAGTGCCGACAGTTTTAGCAATCAGCCCCAGCATTTT.